What follows are 2 T cell receptor beta chains derived from one specimen sequenced in a study of T-cell reconstitution after alpha-beta-depleted transplantation in children listed by TCRdb under 2016. What the treatment or condition label conveys for this sample: allogeneic hematopoietic cell transplantation with graft depleted of TCRalphabeta T cells and CD19 B cells. Libraries were prepared through PCR. TCRdb names Illumina HiSeq 2500 as the instrument used. Molecular barcoding was employed in the preparation of TCR libraries, with unique molecular identifiers being used to normalize TCRbeta repertoire quantification. In-frame beta chains were kept once TCRdb had trimmed the public reads at Q25 with fastp and called clones with MiXCR. Each CDR3 protein appears once, grouped with its most common genes and DNA. Present in this sample are roughly 250,000 distinct CDR3 sequences, roughly 7.7% of which were seen just once. Jointly, the top ten make up approximately 6.3% of the sample.

Sequenced material: PBMCs, mostly from graft donor cells, taken 180 days after TCRalphabeta/CD19-depleted stem cell transplant. Receptors were obtained from a male patient younger than 18 who had a stem cell transplant for acute lymphoblastic leukemia, so the T cells may come from the graft donor.

This clonotype was observed many times. The chain couples TRBV7-3 to TRBJ1-2, with 10 bases identical to TRBD1. J was trimmed by 8 bases and V by 2 bases; bases with no gene match: 5. This CDR3 is 14 amino acids long. Germline V gene sequence: CDR1 SGHTA, CDR2 FQGTGA. CDR3 sequence reads: CASSLRGTGEGYTF. The CDR3 coding sequence is TGTGCCAGCAGCTTACGTGGGACAGGGGAGGGCTACACCTTC.

In this sample, this clonotype turned up many times. The chain couples TRBV5-1 to TRBJ2-3; a weak D match, TRBD2 (5 bases). The length of the CDR3 is 15 residues. Germline V gives CDR1 SGHRS, CDR2 YFSETQ. V was trimmed by 4 bases and J by 0 bases, leaving 12 bases between them. The CDR3 nucleotides are TGCGCCAGCAGCAAAGCGGTTTCTAGCACAGATACGCAGTATTTT. Protein: CASSKAVSSTDTQYF.